This entry lists 13 T cell receptor beta chains sequenced from one sample in a study of blood T cell repertoires in COVID-19. Clones were sequenced by immunoSEQ multiplex PCR, and TCRdb holds only the in-frame ones, with some missing. Of about 160,000 clones listed, more than 80% are singletons. Sample: peripheral blood. Receptor source: a woman aged 55 to 70 with COVID-19, enrolled during active disease.

This clone has only one observation. The chain employs TRBV5-1 and TRBJ1-3; the D is unclear. This CDR3 contains 15 residues. With 4 bases removed from V and 0 bases from J, the gap between germline ends came to 11 bases. In germline, CDR1 is SGHRS, CDR2 YFSETQ. CDR3 coding DNA: TGCGCCAGCAGCGTTTCATTGAGCTCTGGAAACACCATATATTTT. Translation: CASSVSLSSGNTIYF.

The chain links TRBV11-2 to TRBJ1-6; D uncertain. The CDR3 is 15 amino acids. Per the germline V gene, CDR1 is SGHAT and CDR2 is FQNNGV. Trimming took off 2 bases at V and 7 bases at J, with 12 bases between the two ends. CDR3 sequence: CASSLLRGRNSPLHF. CDR3 sequence (DNA): TGTGCCAGCAGCTTATTGCGGGGTAGGAATTCACCCCTCCACTTT. The complete variable domain, with remaining parts taken from reference TRBV11-2 and TRBJ1-6, reads EAGVAQSPRYKIIEKRQSVAFWCNPISGHATLYWYQQILGQGPKLLIQFQNNGVVDDSQLPKDRFSAERLKGVDSTLKIQPAKLEDSAVYLCASSLLRGRNSPLHFGNGTRLTVT.

The rearrangement joins TRBV5-4 to TRBJ2-7, with TRBD2 identical over 8 bases. The CDR3 runs 15 residues. Looked up from germline, CDR1 is SGHNT and CDR2 is YYREEE (reference sequence). V gave up 2 bases and J gave up 6 bases; unmatched junction bases: 10. CDR3 coding DNA: TGTGCCAGCAGCTTAGAAAGCGGGGGATCCGCCGAGCAGTACTTC. As protein: CASSLESGGSAEQYF.

The chain combines TRBV5-1 with TRBJ2-4; 11 bases fit TRBD2. J gave up 0 bases and V 4 bases, and 3 bases lay outside the gene matches. The CDR3 covers 16 residues. Per germline, CDR1 SGHRS and CDR2 YFSETQ. The CDR3 DNA is TGCGCCAGCAGCATAACTAGCGGGGGAGCCAAAAACATTCAGTACTTC. It yields the protein CASSITSGGAKNIQYF. Drawing the rest from reference TRBV5-1 and TRBJ2-4, the complete variable domain is KAGVTQTPRYLIKTRGQQVTLSCSPISGHRSVSWYQQTPGQGLQFLFEYFSETQRNKGNFPGRFSGRQFSNSRSEMNVSTLELGDSALYLCASSITSGGAKNIQYFGAGTRLSVL.

The chain carries TRBV10-3 and TRBJ1-2, with a possible D match to TRBD1 (5 bases). In germline, CDR1 is ENHRY, CDR2 SYGVKD. There are 16 residues in the CDR3. The V gene lost 3 bases and the J gene lost 9 bases, with 23 bases spanning the gap. The CDR3 nucleotides are TGTGCCATCAGTGACCCCGGGGAGGGGAGGCAATATCGCTACACCTTC. This codes for CAISDPGEGRQYRYTF.

V and J are TRBV10-3 and TRBJ1-6; TRBD1 matches at 8 bases. The CDR3 extends over 12 amino acids. The V segment lost 9 bases and the J segment 6 bases; nucleotides outside the gene matches: 1. Germline V CDR1 and CDR2: ENHRY, SYGVKD. This chain's CDR3 is CAMGTGNSPLHF. The DNA of the CDR3 is TGTGCCATGGGGACAGGTAATTCACCCCTCCACTTT.

The chain is built from TRBV4-1 and TRBJ1-1; no reliable D call. The CDR3 consists of 15 residues. V gave up 1 base and J gave up 12 bases, with 21 bases separating them. CDR1 is MGHRA, CDR2 YSYEKL, per germline. The DNA for the CDR3 is TGCGCCAGCAGCCAAGGGCAGGTCGTGGGCAGGTCTCCTTTCTTT. Its translation: CASSQGQVVGRSPFF.

This clone was observed once. V and J are TRBV5-6 and TRBJ1-6, with 8 nucleotides matching TRBD1. Trimming took 0 bases from V and 3 from J; bases not matched to a gene: 11. The germline CDR1 and CDR2 sequences are SGHDT and YYEEEE. The CDR3 extends over 19 amino acids. The CDR3 reads CASSLVQGANSNYNSPLHF. The CDR3 nucleotides read TGTGCCAGCAGCTTGGTCCAGGGGGCGAATAGTAACTATAATTCACCCCTCCACTTT.

The rearrangement uses TRBV7-2 and TRBJ2-4; D is perhaps TRBD1 (5 bases). V lost 2 bases and J lost 0, with 17 bases in between. Germline CDR1 and CDR2: SGHTA and FQGNSA. CDR3 length equals 18 residues. CDR3 DNA sequence: TGTGCCAGCAGCTTAATGGGGTTTAAGGGGTTAGCCAAAAACATTCAGTACTTC. It translates to CASSLMGFKGLAKNIQYF.

The chain employs TRBV5-1 and TRBJ1-4; D gene unclear. The CDR3 is 11 residues long. Trimming cost V 5 bases and J 4 bases, with 3 bases left between them. The V gene's germline CDR1 is SGHRS and CDR2 YFSETQ. Here the CDR3 reads CASRLNEKLFF. The CDR3 coding sequence is TGCGCCAGCAGACTTAATGAAAAACTGTTTTTT. The variable domain in full, completed from reference TRBV5-1 and TRBJ1-4, reads KAGVTQTPRYLIKTRGQQVTLSCSPISGHRSVSWYQQTPGQGLQFLFEYFSETQRNKGNFPGRFSGRQFSNSRSEMNVSTLELGDSALYLCASRLNEKLFFGSGTQLSVL.

The V gene is TRBV19, the J gene TRBJ1-4; D is uncertain. Trimming took 7 bases from V and 0 from J, leaving 12 bases between them. Germline V gene lookup returns CDR1 LNHDA and CDR2 SQIVND (reference sequence). This CDR3 is 15 amino acids long. This chain's CDR3 is CASTPWSPTNEKLFF. The CDR3 DNA reads as TGTGCCAGTACCCCCTGGAGTCCAACTAATGAAAAACTGTTTTTT.

The CDR3 region has the DNA TGTGCCAGCAGTTCGTTAGGAGGAGGAAGGGACATTCAGTACTTC. It translates to CASSSLGGGRDIQYF. The rearrangement uses TRBV27 and TRBJ2-4, with a weak D call TRBD2 (5 bases). V was pared by 4 bases and J by 8 bases, with 18 bases between. This CDR3 spans 15 amino acids. Germline lookup yields CDR1 MNHEY and CDR2 SMNVEV (reference sequence).

The rearrangement joins TRBV2 to TRBJ2-3; 7 nucleotides line up with TRBD2. The V gene's germline CDR1 is SNHLY and CDR2 FYNNEI. V lost 6 bases, J lost 7 bases, and 19 bases stayed unmatched. The CDR3 covers 17 residues. In DNA, the CDR3 is TGTGCCAGCAGGGGCCTCCTCTCTCGGGGGGTGAGATATACGCAGTATTTT. It encodes CASRGLLSRGVRYTQYF.